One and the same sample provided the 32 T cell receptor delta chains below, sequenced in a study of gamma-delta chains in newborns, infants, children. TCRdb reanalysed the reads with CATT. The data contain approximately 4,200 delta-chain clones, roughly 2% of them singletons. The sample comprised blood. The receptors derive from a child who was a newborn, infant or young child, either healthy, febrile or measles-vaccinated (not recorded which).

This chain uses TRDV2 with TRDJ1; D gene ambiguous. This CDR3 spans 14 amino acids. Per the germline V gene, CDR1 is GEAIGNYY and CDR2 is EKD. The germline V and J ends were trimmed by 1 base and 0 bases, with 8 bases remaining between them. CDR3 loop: CACDTLEDTDKLIF. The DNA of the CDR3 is TGTGCCTGTGACACGTTGGAGGACACCGATAAACTCATCTTT.

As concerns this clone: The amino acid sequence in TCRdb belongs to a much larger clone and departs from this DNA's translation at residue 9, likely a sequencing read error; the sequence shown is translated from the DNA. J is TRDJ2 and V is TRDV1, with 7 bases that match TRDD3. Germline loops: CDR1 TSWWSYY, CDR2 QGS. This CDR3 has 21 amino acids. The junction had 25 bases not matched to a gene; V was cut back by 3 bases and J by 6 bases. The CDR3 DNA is TGTGCTCTTGGGGATCACTGGCCTGAGGGATACTCGGTGGTGGTGGCAGCACAACTCTTCTTT. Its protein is CALGDHWPEGYSVVVAAQLFF.

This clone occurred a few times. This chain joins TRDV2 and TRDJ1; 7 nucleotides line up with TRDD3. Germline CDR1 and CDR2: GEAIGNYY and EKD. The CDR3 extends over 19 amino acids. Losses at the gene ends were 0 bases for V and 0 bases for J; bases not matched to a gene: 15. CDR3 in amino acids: CACDTVSGGAKSYTDKLIF. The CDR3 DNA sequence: TGTGCCTGTGACACCGTTTCTGGGGGGGCCAAATCCTACACCGATAAACTCATCTTT.

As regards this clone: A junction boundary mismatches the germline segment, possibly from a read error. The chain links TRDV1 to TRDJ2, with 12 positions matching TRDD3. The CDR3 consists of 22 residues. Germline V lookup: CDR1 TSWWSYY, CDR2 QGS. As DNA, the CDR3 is TGTGCTCTCGGGGAACTACATCCATTCCCTTGCTGGGGGATACGGGTGACAGCACAACTCTTCTTT. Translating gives CALGELHPFPCWGIRVTAQLFF.

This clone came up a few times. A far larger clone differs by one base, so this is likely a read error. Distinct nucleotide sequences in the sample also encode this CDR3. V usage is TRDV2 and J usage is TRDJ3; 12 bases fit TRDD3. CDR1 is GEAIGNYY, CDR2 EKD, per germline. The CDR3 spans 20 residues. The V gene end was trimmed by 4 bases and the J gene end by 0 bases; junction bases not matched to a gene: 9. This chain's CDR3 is CACDKVLGDTRSWDTRQMFF. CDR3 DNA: TGTGCCTGTGATAAAGTGCTGGGGGATACGCGCTCCTGGGACACCCGACAGATGTTTTTC.

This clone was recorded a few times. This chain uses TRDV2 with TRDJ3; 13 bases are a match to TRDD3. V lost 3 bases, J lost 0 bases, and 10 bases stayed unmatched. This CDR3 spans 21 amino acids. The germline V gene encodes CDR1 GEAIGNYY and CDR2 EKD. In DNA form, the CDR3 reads TGTGCCTGTGACTCCTTACTGGGGGATACGCCTAGCTCCTGGGACACCCGACAGATGTTTTTC. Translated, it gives CACDSLLGDTPSSWDTRQMFF.

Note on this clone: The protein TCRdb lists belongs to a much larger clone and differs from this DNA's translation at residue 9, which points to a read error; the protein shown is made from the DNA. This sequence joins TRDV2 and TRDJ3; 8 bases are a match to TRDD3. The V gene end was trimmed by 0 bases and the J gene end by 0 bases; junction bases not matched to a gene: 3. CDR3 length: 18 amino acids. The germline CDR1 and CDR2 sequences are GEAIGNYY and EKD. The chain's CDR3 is CACDTYWGGSWDTRQMFF. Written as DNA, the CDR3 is TGTGCCTGTGACACCTACTGGGGGGGCTCCTGGGACACCCGACAGATGTTTTTC.

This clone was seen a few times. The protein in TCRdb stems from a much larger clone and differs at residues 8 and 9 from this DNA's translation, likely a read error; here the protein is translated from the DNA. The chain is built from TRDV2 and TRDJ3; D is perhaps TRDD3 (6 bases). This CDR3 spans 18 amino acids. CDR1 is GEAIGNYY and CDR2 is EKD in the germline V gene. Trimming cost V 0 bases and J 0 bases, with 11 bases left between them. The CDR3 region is CACDTGDYCSWDTRQMFF. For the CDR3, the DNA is TGTGCCTGTGACACCGGGGATTACTGCTCCTGGGACACCCGACAGATGTTTTTC.

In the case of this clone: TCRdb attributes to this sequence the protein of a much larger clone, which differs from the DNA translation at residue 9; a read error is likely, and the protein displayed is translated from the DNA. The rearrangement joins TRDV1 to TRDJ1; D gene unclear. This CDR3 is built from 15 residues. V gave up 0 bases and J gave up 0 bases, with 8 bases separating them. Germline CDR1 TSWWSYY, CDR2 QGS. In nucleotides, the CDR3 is TGTGCTCTTGGGGAACTACCGGCGCACACCGATAAACTCATCTTT. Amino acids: CALGELPAHTDKLIF.

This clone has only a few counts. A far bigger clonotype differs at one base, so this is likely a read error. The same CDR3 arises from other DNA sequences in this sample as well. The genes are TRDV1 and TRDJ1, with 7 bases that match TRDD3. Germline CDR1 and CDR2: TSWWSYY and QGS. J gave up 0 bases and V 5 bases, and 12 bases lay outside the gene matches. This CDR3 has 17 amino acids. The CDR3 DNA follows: TGTGCTCTTGGGAACCTACTTTCAGGGGGATACACCGATAAACTCATCTTT. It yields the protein CALGNLLSGGYTDKLIF.

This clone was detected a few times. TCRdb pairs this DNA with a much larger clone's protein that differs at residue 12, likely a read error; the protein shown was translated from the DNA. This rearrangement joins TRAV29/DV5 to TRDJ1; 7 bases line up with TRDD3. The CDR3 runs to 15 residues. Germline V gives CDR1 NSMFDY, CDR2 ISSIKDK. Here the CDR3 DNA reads TGTGCAGCAAGCGTTCTGGGGGCCTACACCGATACACTCATCTTT. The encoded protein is CAASVLGAYTDTLIF.

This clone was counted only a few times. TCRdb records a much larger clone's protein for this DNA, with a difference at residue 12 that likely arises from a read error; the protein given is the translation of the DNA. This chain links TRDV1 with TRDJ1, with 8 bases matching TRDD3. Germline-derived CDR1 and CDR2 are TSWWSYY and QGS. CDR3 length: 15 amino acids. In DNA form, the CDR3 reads TGTGCTCTTGGTACTGGGGGTTTCCACACCGATGAACTCATCTTT. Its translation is CALGTGGFHTDELIF.

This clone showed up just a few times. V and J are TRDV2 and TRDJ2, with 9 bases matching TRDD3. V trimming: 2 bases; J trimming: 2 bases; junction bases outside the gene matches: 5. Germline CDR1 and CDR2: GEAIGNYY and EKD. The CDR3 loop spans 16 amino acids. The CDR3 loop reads CACDKLGEELTAQLFF. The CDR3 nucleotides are TGTGCCTGTGACAAACTGGGGGAAGAATTGACAGCACAACTCTTCTTT.

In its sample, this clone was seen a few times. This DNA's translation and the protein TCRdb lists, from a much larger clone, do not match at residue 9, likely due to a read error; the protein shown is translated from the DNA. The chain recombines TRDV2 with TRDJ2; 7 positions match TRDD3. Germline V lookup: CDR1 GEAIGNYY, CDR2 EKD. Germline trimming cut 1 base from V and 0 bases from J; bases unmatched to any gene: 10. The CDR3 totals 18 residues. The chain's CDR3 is CACDTLTGEPPLTAQLFF. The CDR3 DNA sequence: TGTGCCTGTGACACGCTTACTGGGGAACCGCCTTTGACAGCACAACTCTTCTTT.

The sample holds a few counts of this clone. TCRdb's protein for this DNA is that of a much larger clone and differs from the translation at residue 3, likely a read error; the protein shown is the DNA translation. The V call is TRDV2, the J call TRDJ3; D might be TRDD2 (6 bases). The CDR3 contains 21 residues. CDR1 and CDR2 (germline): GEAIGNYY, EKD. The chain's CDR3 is CARDTGDLPGESSWDTRQMFF. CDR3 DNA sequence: TGTGCCCGTGACACCGGAGACCTTCCCGGGGAGTCCTCCTGGGACACCCGACAGATGTTTTTC.

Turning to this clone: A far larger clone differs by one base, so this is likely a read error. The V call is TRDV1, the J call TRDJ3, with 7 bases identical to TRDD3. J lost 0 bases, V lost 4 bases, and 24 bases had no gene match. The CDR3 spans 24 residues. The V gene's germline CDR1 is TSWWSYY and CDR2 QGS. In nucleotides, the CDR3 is TGTGCTCTTGGGGCAAACCCGACTAGTGCGGGGGGATTTATGGGCTCCTGGGACACCCGACAGATGTTTTTC. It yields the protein CALGANPTSAGGFMGSWDTRQMFF.

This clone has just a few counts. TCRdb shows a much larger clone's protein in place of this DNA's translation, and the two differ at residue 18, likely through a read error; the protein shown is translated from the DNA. CDR3 coding DNA: TGTGCTCTTGGGGAACTACCCCGTACTGGGGGATACGCAGACGATAAACTCACCTTT. Its translation is CALGELPRTGGYADDKLTF. This chain links TRDV1 with TRDJ1; 13 positions match TRDD3. Germline V CDR1 and CDR2: TSWWSYY, QGS. The CDR3 extends over 19 amino acids.

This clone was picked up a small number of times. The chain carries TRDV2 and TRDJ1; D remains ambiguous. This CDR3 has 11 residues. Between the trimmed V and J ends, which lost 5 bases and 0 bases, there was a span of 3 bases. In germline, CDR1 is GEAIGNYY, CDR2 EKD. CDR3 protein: CACGYTDKLIF. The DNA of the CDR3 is TGTGCCTGTGGATACACCGATAAACTCATCTTT.

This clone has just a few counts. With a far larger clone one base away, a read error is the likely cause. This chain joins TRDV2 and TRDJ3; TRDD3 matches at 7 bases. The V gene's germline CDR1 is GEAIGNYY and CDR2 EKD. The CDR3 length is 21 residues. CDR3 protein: CACDNDSTGDRNSRDTRQMFF. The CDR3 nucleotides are TGTGCCTGTGACAACGACAGTACTGGGGATCGCAACTCCCGGGACACCCGACAGATGTTTTTC.

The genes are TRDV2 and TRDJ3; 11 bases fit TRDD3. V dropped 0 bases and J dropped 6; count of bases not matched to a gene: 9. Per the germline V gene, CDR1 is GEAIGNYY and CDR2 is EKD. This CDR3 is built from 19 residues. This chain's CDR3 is CACDTVGGGYAADTRQMFF. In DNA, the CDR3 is TGTGCCTGTGACACCGTCGGTGGGGGATACGCCGCGGACACCCGACAGATGTTTTTC.

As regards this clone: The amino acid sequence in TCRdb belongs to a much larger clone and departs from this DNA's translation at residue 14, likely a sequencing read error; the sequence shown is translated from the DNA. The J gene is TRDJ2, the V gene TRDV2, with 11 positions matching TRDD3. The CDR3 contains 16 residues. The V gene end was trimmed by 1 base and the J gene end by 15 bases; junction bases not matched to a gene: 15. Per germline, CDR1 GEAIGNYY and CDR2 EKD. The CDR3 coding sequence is TGTGCCTGTGACACTCTGGGGGATACTTTGACAGCGCAAATCTTCTTT. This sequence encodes CACDTLGDTLTAQIFF.

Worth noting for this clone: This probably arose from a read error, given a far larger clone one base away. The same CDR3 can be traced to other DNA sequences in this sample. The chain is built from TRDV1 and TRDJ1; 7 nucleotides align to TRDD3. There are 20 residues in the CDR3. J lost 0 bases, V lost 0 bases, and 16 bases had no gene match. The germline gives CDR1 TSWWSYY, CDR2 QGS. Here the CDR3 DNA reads TGTGCTCTTGGGGAACTGGTTATCCTCTCGGGGGGATGTCACACCGATAAACTCATCTTT. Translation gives CALGELVILSGGCHTDKLIF.

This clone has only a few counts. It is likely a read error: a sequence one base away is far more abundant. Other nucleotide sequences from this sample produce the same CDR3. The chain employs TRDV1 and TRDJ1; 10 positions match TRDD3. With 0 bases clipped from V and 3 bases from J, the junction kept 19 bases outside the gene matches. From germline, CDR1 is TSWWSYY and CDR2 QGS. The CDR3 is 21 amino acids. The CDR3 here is CALGELPPSPLLGDMPDKLIF. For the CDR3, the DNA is TGTGCTCTTGGGGAACTCCCTCCTTCCCCTTTGCTGGGGGATATGCCCGATAAACTCATCTTT.

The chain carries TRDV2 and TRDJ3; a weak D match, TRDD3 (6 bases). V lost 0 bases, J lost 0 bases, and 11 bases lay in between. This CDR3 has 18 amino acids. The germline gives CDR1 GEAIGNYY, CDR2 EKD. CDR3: CACDTVGANSWDTRQMFF. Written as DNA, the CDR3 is TGTGCCTGTGACACCGTGGGGGCCAACTCCTGGGACACCCGACAGATGTTTTTC.

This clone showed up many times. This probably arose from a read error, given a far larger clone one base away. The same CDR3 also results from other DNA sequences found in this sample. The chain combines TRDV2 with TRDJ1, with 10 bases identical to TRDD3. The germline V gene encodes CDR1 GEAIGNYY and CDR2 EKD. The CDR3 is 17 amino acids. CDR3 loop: CACDTVLGDSYTDKLIF. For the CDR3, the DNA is TGCGCCTGTGACACCGTACTGGGGGATTCGTACACCGATAAACTCATCTTT.

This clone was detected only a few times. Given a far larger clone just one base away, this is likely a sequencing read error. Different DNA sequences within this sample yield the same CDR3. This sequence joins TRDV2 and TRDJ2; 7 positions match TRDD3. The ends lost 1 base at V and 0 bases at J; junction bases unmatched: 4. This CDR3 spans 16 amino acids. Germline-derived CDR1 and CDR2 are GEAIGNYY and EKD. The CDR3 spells CACDTLGDTLTAQLFF. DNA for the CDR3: TGTGCCTGTGACACTCTAGGGGATACTTTGACAGCACAACTCTTCTTT.

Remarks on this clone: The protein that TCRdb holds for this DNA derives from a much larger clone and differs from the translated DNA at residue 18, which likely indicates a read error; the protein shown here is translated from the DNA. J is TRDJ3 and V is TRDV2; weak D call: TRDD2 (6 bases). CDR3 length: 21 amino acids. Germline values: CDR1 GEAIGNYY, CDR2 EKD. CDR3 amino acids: CACDTGDLPGESSWDTRRMFF. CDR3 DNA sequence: TGTGCCTGTGACACCGGAGACCTTCCCGGGGAGTCCTCCTGGGACACCCGACGGATGTTTTTC.

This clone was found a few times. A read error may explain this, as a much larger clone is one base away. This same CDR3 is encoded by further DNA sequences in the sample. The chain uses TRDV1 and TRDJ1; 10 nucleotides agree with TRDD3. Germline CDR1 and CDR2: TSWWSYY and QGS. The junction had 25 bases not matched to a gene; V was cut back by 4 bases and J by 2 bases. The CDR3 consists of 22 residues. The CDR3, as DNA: TGTGCTCTTGGGGCTTGTCCCTACGCTTCTCGATCCTGGGGGATAGAGACCGATAAACTCATCTTT. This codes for CALGACPYASRSWGIETDKLIF.

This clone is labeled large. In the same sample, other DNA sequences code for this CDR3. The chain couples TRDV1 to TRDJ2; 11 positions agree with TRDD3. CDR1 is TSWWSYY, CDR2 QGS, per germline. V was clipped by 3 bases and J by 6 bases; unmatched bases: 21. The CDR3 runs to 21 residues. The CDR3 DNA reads TGTGCTCTTGGGGATCACTGGCCTGGGGGATACTCGGTGGTGGTGGCAGCACAACTCTTCTTT. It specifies CALGDHWPGGYSVVVAAQLFF.

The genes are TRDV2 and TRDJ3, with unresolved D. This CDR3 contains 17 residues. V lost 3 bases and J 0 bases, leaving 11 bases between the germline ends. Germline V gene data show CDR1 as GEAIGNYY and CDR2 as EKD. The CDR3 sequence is CACDREASSWDTRQMFF. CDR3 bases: TGTGCCTGTGACCGGGAGGCCTCCTCCTGGGACACCCGACAGATGTTTTTC.

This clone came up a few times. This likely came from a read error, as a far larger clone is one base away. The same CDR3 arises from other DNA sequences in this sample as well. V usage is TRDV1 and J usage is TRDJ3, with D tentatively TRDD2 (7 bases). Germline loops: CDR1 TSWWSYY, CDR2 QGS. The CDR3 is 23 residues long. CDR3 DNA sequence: TGTGCTCTTGGGGGACCTGGTTCCTACCCTTACTGGGATAGGTCCTGGGACACCCGTCAGATGTTTTTC. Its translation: CALGGPGSYPYWDRSWDTRQMFF.

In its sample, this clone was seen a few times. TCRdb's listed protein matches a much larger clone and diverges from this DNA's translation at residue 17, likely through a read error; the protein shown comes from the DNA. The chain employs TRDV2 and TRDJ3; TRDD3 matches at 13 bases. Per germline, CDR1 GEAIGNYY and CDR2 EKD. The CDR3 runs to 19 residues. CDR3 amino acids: CACDPLLGDTPWDTRQTFF. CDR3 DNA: TGTGCCTGTGACCCCCTACTGGGGGATACGCCCTGGGACACCCGACAGACGTTTTTC.